These 12 T cell receptor beta chains came from one sample sequenced in a study of T cells in Graves' hyperthyroidism and ophthalmopathy. Regions amplified from RNA transcripts were the TCR beta CDR3 regions. Researchers ran a first-round RT-PCR on the TCR CDR3 using the HTBI primer set. MiXCR, applied by TCRdb to the multiplex PCR reads, yields one record per CDR3 protein. The sample lists nearly 600,000 distinct CDR3 sequences, about 14% occurring once. The sequenced sample consisted of blood. All receptors derive from a young woman with Graves' ophthalmopathy.

V and J are TRBV11-2 and TRBJ2-3; 13 nucleotides line up with TRBD2. The CDR3 consists of 17 residues. CDR1 is SGHAT and CDR2 is FQNNGV in the germline V gene. J lost 2 bases, V lost 6 bases, and 8 bases had no gene match. The chain's CDR3 is CASRDDTSGRATDTQYF. Here the CDR3 DNA reads TGTGCCAGCAGGGACGACACTAGCGGGAGGGCCACAGATACGCAGTATTTT. Filled out from reference TRBV11-2 and TRBJ2-3, the complete variable domain reads EAGVAQSPRYKIIEKRQSVAFWCNPISGHATLYWYQQILGQGPKLLIQFQNNGVVDDSQLPKDRFSAERLKGVDSTLKIQPAKLEDSAVYLCASRDDTSGRATDTQYFGPGTRLTVL.

The chain recombines TRBV6-1 with TRBJ1-5; D ambiguous. The germline CDR1 and CDR2 sequences are MNHNS and SASEGT. The CDR3 is made up of 15 amino acids. The V end lost 2 bases, the J end lost 1 base, and 9 bases lay between the germline ends. CDR3 loop: CASSEWAASNQPQHF. DNA of the CDR3: TGTGCCAGCAGTGAATGGGCGGCAAGCAATCAGCCCCAGCATTTT.

This clonotype was counted between two and nine times. A much larger clone differs by one base, so this may be a read error. The CDR3 DNA sequence: TGTGCCTCCCAGTCGAGGGGACGGGGAGAGCCCGGCTACACCTTC. Translation: CASQSRGRGEPGYTF. The J gene is TRBJ1-2, the V gene TRBV27; D might be TRBD1 (5 bases). Germline CDR1 and CDR2: MNHEY and SMNVEV (reference sequence). The CDR3 runs 15 residues. V lost 11 bases to trimming and J lost 8 bases, with 27 bases between them.

At least ten counts were recorded for this clonotype. The V and J genes are TRBV30 and TRBJ2-7; TRBD1 matches at 10 bases. In germline, CDR1 is GTSNPN, CDR2 SVGIG (reference sequence). The CDR3 extends over 15 amino acids. Trimming removed 2 bases from V and 5 bases from J; junction bases left unmatched: 9. The CDR3 spells CAWSQVVTGGDEQYF. The CDR3 DNA is TGTGCCTGGAGTCAAGTAGTGACAGGGGGCGACGAGCAGTACTTC.

This sequence joins TRBV27 and TRBJ2-1; 9 positions agree with TRBD1. CDR3 length: 15 residues. CDR1 is MNHEY and CDR2 is SMNVEV in the germline V gene (reference sequence). The J segment lost 3 bases and the V segment lost 8 bases, leaving 8 bases of the junction unmatched. The CDR3 DNA is TGTGCCAGCTTCATCCGGACAGGGGTCTACAATGAGCAGTTCTTC. As protein: CASFIRTGVYNEQFF.

This clonotype was found many times. V and J are TRBV12-3 or TRBV12-4 and TRBJ2-2; D perhaps matches TRBD2 (6 bases). CDR3 length equals 17 residues. Trimming shortened V by 5 bases and J by 7 bases, and 23 bases separated the two germline ends. CDR3 residues: CASSPPPAGPLGGELFF. The CDR3 DNA follows: TGTGCCAGCAGTCCCCCCCCGGCGGGACCCCTTGGCGGGGAGCTGTTTTTT.

This clonotype occurred many times. This chain uses TRBV20-1 with TRBJ2-7; D gene uncertain. This CDR3 is built from 15 residues. Germline V CDR1 and CDR2: DFQATT, SNEGSKA (reference sequence). V gave up 2 bases and J gave up 1 base, with 15 bases separating them. CDR3 nucleotide sequence: TGCAGTGCTAGACCTAACTTTGTGAGATCCTACGAGCAGTACTTC. Translation gives CSARPNFVRSYEQYF.

This clonotype was counted many times. The genes are TRBV3-1 and TRBJ2-7; no clear D. V gave up 6 bases and J gave up 0 bases, with 15 bases separating them. Germline CDR1 reads LGHDT; CDR2 reads YNNKEL (reference sequence). The CDR3 sequence is 15 residues long. This CDR3 reads CASSPGPMGSYEQYF. The CDR3 DNA is TGTGCCAGCAGTCCTGGCCCCATGGGCTCCTACGAGCAGTACTTC.

The table lists this clonotype with many counts. The gene calls are TRBV18 and TRBJ2-1, with TRBD2 matching over 7 bases. CDR3 length equals 16 residues. With V trimmed by 3 bases and J by 8 bases, 13 bases remained unmatched. CDR1 and CDR2 (germline): KGHSH, LQKENI. The CDR3 coding sequence is TGTGCCAGCTCACCTCTGGGGCTAGCGGAGCCGGATGAGCAGTTCTTC. Translating gives CASSPLGLAEPDEQFF.

The rearrangement uses TRBV10-2 and TRBJ2-1; 7 bases are a match to TRBD1. The V gene end was trimmed by 6 bases and the J gene end by 6 bases; junction bases not matched to a gene: 8. Germline loops: CDR1 WSHSY, CDR2 SAAADI. The CDR3 is 14 amino acids. CDR3 bases: TGCGCCAGCAGCCTAGAGGGGGCGGGCAATGAGCAGTTCTTC. Protein sequence: CASSLEGAGNEQFF.

This clonotype was counted many times. The rearrangement links TRBV5-1 to TRBJ1-3; D gene unclear. V lost 4 bases, J lost 0 bases, and 11 bases lay in between. This CDR3 contains 15 residues. CDR1 and CDR2 from the germline V gene are SGHRS and YFSETQ. CDR3 region: CASSKDGTSGNTIYF. DNA for the CDR3: TGCGCCAGCAGCAAGGACGGCACCTCTGGAAACACCATATATTTT. The variable domain in full, with the rest retrieved from reference TRBV5-1 and TRBJ1-3, is KAGVTQTPRYLIKTRGQQVTLSCSPISGHRSVSWYQQTPGQGLQFLFEYFSETQRNKGNFPGRFSGRQFSNSRSEMNVSTLELGDSALYLCASSKDGTSGNTIYFGEGSWLTVV.

This clonotype was detected ten times or more. This chain links TRBV18 with TRBJ2-7; 8 nucleotides line up with TRBD1. The CDR3 is made up of 18 amino acids. Looked up from germline, CDR1 is KGHSH and CDR2 is LQKENI. J gave up 3 bases and V 0 bases, and 13 bases lay outside the gene matches. The CDR3 region has the DNA TGTGCCAGCTCACCACCCCGCTCAGGGGGCCCGACAGACTACGAGCAGTACTTC. Translating gives CASSPPRSGGPTDYEQYF.